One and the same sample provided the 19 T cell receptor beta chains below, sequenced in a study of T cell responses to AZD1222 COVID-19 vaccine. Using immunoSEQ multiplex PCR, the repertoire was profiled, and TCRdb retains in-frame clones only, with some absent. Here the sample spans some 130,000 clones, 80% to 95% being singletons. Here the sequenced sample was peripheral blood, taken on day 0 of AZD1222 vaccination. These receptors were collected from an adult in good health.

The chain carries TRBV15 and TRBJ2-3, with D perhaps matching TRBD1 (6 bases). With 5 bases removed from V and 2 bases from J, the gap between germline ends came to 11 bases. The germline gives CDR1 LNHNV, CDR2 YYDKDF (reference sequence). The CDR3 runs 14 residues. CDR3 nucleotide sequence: TGTGCCACCAGCGGGGGACAAGTCACAGATACGCAGTATTTT. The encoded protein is CATSGGQVTDTQYF.

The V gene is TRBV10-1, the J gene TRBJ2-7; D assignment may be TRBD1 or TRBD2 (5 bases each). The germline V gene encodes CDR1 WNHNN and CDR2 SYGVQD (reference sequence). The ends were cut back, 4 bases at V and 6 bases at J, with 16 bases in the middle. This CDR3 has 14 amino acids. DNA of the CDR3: TGCGCCAGCAGTGCGGGACCGCCACCTTTCGAGCAGTACTTC. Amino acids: CASSAGPPPFEQYF.

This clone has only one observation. The CDR3 reads CASSNRDYGYTF. The DNA for the CDR3 is TGTGCCAGTAGTAACAGGGACTATGGCTACACCTTC. The chain employs TRBV19 and TRBJ1-2, with D perhaps TRBD1 (6 bases). The V end was cut by 4 bases, the J end by 3 bases, with 6 bases between. Germline CDR1 is LNHDA and CDR2 is SQIVND (reference sequence). The CDR3 is made up of 12 amino acids.

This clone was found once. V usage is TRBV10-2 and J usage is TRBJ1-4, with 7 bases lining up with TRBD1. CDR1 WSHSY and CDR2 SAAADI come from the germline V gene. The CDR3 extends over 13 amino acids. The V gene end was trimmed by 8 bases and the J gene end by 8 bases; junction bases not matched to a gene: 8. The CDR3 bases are TGCGCCAGCTCGACAGGGCCTCGGGAAAAACTGTTTTTT. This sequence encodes CASSTGPREKLFF.

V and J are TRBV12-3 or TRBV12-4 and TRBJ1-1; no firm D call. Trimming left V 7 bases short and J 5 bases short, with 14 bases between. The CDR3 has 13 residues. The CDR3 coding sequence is TGTGCCAGCACCTCAACCGACGGTACTGAAGCTTTCTTT. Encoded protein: CASTSTDGTEAFF.

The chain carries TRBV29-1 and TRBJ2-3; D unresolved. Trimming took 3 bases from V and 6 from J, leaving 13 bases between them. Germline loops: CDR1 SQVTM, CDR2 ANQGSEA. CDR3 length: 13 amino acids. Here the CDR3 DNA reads TGCAGCGTTGATCGGGCAGGCGGCGATACGCAGTATTTT. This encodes CSVDRAGGDTQYF.

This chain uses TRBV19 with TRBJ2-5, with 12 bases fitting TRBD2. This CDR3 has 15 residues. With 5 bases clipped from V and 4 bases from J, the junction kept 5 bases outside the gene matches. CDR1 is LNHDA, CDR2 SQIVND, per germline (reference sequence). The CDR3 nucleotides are TGTGCCAGTAGTCAGACTAGCGGGAGTGGAGAGACCCAGTACTTC. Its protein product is CASSQTSGSGETQYF. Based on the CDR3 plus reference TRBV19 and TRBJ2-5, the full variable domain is DGGITQSPKYLFRKEGQNVTLSCEQNLNHDAMYWYRQDPGQGLRLIYYSQIVNDFQKGDIAEGYSVSREKKESFPLTVTSAQKNPTAFYLCASSQTSGSGETQYFGPGTRLLVL.

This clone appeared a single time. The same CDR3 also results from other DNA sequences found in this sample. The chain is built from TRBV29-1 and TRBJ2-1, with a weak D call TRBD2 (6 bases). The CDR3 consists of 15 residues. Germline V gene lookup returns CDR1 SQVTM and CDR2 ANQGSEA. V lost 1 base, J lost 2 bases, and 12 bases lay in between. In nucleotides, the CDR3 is TGCAGCGTTGAAGGGGCGGGATACACCTACAATGAGCAGTTCTTC. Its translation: CSVEGAGYTYNEQFF.

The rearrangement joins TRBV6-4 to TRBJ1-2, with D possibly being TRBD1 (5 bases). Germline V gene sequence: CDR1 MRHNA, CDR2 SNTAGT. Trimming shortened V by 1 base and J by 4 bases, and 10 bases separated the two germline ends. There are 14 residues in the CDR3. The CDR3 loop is CASSDFWGSYGYTF. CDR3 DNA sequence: TGTGCCAGCAGTGACTTCTGGGGCTCCTATGGCTACACCTTC.

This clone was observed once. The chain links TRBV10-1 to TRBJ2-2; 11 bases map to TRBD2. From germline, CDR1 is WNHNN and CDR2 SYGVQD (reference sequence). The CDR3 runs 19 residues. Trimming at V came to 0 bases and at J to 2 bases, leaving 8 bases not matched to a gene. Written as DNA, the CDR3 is TGCGCCAGCAGTGAGTCCCCCCAGCGACTAGCGGGAAACACCGGGGAGCTGTTTTTT. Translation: CASSESPQRLAGNTGELFF.

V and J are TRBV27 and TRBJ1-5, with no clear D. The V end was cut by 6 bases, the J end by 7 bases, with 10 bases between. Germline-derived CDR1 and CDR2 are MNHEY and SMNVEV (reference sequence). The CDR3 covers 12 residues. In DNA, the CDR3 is TGTGCCAGCAGCCGACCCCCCCAGCCCCAGCATTTT. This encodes CASSRPPQPQHF.

The CDR3 DNA sequence: TGTGCCAGCAGTTACGGTAGCGGGAGCTCCTACGAGCAGTACTTC. The encoded protein is CASSYGSGSSYEQYF. The rearrangement uses TRBV6-5 and TRBJ2-7, with 9 bases matching TRBD2. The CDR3 spans 15 residues. Germline-derived CDR1 and CDR2 are MNHEY and SVGAGI. The V gene end was trimmed by 2 bases and the J gene end by 0 bases; junction bases not matched to a gene: 2.

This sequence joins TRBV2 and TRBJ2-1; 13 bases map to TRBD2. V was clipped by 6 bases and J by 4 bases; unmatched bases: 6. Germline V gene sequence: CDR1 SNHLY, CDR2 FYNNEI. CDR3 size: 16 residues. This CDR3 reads CASRGTSGMYYNEQFF. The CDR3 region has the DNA TGTGCCAGCAGAGGGACTAGCGGGATGTATTACAATGAGCAGTTCTTC. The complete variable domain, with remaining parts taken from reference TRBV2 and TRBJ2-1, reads EPEVTQTPSHQVTQMGQEVILRCVPISNHLYFYWYRQILGQKVEFLVSFYNNEISEKSEIFDDQFSVERPDGSNFTLKIRSTKLEDSAMYFCASRGTSGMYYNEQFFGPGTRLTVL.

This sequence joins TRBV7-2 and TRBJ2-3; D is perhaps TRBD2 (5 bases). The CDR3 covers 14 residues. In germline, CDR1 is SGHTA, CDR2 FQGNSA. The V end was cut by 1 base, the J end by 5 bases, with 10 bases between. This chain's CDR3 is CASSLESSVDTQYF. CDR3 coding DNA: TGTGCCAGCAGCTTAGAAAGTAGCGTAGATACGCAGTATTTT.

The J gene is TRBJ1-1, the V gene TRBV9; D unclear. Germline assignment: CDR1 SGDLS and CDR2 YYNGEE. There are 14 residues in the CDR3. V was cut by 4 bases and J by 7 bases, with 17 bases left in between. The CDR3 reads CASSPTAANYEAFF. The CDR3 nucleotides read TGTGCCAGCAGCCCAACGGCCGCTAATTATGAAGCTTTCTTT.

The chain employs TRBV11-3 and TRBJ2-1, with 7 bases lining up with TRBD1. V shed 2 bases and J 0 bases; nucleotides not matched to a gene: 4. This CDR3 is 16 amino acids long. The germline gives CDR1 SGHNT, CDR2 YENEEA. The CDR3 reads CASSLSAGGSYNEQFF. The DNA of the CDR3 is TGTGCCAGCAGCTTATCGGCAGGGGGCTCCTACAATGAGCAGTTCTTC. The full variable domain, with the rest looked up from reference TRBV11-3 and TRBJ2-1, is EAGVVQSPRYKIIEKKQPVAFWCNPISGHNTLYWYLQNLGQGPELLIRYENEEAVDDSQLPKDRFSAERLKGVDSTLKIQPAELGDSAVYLCASSLSAGGSYNEQFFGPGTRLTVL.

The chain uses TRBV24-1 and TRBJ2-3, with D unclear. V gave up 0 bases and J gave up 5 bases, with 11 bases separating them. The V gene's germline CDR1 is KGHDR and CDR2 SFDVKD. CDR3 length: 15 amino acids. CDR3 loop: CATSDLAFPKDTQYF. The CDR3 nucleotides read TGTGCCACCAGTGATTTGGCTTTCCCGAAAGATACGCAGTATTTT.

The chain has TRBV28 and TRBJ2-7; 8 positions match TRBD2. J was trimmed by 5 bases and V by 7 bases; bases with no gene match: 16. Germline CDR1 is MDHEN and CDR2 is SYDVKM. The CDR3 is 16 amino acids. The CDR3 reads CASTEWGGRPAHEQYF. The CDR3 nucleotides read TGTGCCAGCACCGAATGGGGCGGGAGGCCCGCCCACGAGCAGTACTTC.

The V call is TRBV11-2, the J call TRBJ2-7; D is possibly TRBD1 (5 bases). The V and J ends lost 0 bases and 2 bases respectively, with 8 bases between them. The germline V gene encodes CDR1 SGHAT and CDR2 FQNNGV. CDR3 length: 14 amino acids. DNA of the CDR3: TGTGCCAGCAGCTTAGACCGGACAACCTACGAGCAGTACTTC. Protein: CASSLDRTTYEQYF.